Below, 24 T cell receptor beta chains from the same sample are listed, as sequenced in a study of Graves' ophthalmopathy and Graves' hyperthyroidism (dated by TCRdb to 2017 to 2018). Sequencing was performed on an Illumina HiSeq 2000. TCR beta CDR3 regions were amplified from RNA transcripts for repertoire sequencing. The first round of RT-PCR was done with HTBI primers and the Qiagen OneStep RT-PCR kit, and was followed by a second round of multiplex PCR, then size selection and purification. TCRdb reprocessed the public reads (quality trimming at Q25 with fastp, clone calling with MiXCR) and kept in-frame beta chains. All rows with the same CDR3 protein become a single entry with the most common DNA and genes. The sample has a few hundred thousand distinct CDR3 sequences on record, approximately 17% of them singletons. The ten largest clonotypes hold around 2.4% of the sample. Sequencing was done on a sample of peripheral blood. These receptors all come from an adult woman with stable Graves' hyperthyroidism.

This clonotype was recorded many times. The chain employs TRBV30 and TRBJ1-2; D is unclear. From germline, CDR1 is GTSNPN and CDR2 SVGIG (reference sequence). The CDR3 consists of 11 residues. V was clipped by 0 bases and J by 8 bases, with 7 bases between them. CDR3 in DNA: TGTGCCTGGAGTGTACTCGGGGGCTACACCTTC. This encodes CAWSVLGGYTF.

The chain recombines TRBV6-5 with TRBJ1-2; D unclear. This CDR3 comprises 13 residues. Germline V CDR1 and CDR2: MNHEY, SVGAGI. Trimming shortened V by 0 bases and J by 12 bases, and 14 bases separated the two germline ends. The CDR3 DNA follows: TGTGCCAGCAGTTACTCGAACCAAGGACTTCACACCTTC. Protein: CASSYSNQGLHTF.

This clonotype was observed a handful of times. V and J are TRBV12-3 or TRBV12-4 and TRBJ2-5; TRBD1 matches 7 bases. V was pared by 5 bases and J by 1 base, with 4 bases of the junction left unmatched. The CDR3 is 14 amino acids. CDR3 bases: TGTGCCAGCAGTCCTTGGGACAGCCAAGAGACCCAGTACTTC. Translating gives CASSPWDSQETQYF.

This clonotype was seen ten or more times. CDR3 region: CASSLDRPRLLHF. DNA of the CDR3: TGTGCCAGCAGCCTTGACAGGCCCAGGCTCCTCCACTTT. This sequence joins TRBV7-3 and TRBJ1-6, with a weak D call TRBD1 (6 bases). Trimming pared 5 bases from V and 15 bases from J, leaving 17 bases between. This CDR3 region has 13 residues. Germline V gene data show CDR1 as SGHTA and CDR2 as FQGTGA. Full variable domain (rest looked up from reference TRBV7-3 and TRBJ1-6): GAGVSQTPSNKVTEKGKYVELRCDPISGHTALYWYRQSLGQGPEFLIYFQGTGAADDSGLPNDRFFAVRPEGSVSTLKIQRTERGDSAVYLCASSLDRPRLLHFGNGTRLTVT.

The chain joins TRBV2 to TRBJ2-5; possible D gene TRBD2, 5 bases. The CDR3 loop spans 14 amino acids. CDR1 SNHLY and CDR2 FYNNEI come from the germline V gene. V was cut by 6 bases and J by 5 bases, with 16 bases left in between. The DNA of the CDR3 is TGTGCCAGCAGGACGACGAGGGCCGGGGAGACCCAGTACTTC. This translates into CASRTTRAGETQYF.

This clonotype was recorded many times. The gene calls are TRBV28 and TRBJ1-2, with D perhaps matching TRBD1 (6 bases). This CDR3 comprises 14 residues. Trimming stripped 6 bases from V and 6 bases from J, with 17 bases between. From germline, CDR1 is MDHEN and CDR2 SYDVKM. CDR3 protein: CASSIVSGTHGYTF. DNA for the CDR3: TGTGCCAGCAGCATTGTGTCCGGGACACATGGCTACACCTTC.

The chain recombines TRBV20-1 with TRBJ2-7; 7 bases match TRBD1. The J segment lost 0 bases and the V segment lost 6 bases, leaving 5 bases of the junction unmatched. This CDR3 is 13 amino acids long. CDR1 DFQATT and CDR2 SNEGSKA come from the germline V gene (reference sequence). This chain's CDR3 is CSATDRFSYEQYF. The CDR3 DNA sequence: TGCAGTGCAACGGACAGGTTCTCCTACGAGCAGTACTTC.

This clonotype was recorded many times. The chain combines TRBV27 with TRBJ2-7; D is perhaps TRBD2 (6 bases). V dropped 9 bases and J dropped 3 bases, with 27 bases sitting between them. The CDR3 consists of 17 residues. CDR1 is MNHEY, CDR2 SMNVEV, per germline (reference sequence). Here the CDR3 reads CASALTLSGLKSYEQYF. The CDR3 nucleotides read TGTGCCAGTGCCTTGACCCTCTCGGGACTCAAAAGCTACGAGCAGTACTTC.

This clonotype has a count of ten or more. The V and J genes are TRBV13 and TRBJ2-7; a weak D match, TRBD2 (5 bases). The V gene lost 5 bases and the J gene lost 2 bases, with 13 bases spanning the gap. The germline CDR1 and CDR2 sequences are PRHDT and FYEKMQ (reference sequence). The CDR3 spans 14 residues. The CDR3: CASSAGLAAYEQYF. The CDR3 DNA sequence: TGTGCCAGCAGCGCCGGACTCGCTGCCTACGAGCAGTACTTC.

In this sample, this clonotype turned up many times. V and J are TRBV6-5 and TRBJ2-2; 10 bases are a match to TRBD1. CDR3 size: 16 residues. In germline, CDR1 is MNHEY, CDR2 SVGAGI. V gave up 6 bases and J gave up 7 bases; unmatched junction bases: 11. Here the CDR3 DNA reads TGTGCCAGCAGCCCCGGGACAGGGGTTCCATACGGGGAGCTGTTTTTT. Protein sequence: CASSPGTGVPYGELFF.

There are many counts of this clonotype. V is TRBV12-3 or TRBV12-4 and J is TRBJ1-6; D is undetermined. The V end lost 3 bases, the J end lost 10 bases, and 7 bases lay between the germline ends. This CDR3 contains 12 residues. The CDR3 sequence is CASSFLGSPLHF. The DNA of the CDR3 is TGTGCCAGCAGTTTCCTGGGCTCACCCCTCCACTTT.

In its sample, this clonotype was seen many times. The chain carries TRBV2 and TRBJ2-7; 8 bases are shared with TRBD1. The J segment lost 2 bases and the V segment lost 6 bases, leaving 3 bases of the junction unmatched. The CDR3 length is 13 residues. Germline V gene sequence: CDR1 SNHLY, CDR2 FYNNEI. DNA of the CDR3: TGTGCCAGCAGGGGACAGGCTACCTACGAGCAGTACTTC. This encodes CASRGQATYEQYF.

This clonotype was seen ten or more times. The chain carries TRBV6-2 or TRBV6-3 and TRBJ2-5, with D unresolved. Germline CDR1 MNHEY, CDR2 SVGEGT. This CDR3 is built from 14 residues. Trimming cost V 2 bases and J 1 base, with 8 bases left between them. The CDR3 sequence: CASSYARSQETQYF. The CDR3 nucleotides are TGTGCCAGCAGTTACGCAAGATCCCAAGAGACCCAGTACTTC.

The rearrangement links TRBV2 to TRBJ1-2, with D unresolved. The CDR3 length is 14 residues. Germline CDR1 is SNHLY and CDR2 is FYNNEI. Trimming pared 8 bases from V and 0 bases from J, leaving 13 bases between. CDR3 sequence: CASGELQANYGYTF. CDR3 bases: TGTGCCAGCGGCGAACTTCAGGCTAACTATGGCTACACCTTC. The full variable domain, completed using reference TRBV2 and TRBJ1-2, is EPEVTQTPSHQVTQMGQEVILRCVPISNHLYFYWYRQILGQKVEFLVSFYNNEISEKSEIFDDQFSVERPDGSNFTLKIRSTKLEDSAMYFCASGELQANYGYTFGSGTRLTVV.

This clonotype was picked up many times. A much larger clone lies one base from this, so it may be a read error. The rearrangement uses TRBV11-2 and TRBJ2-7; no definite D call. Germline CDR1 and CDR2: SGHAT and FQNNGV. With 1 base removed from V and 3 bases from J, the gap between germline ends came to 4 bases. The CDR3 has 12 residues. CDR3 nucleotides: TGTGCCAGCAGCTTAGGGCACTACGAGCAGTACTTC. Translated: CASSLGHYEQYF.

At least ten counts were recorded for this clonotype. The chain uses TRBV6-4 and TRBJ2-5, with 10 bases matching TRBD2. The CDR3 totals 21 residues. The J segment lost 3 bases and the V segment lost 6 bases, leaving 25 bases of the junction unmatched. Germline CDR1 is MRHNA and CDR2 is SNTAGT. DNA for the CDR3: TGTGCCAGCAGACACACCACCAAGACTAGCGGGCCCGAAAATAACAAAGAGACCCAGTACTTC. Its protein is CASRHTTKTSGPENNKETQYF.

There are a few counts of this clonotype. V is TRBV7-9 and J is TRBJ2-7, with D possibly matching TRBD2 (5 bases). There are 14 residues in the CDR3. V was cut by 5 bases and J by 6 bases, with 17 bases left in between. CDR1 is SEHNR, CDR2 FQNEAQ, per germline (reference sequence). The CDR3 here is CASSPRPEAGEQYF. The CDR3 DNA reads TGTGCCAGCAGCCCCAGACCGGAGGCGGGCGAGCAGTACTTC.

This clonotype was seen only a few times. The CDR3 sequence: CASSYSGGGGSYEQYF. The CDR3 DNA follows: TGTGCCAGCAGTTACTCGGGCGGGGGAGGGTCCTACGAGCAGTACTTC. The chain joins TRBV6-5 to TRBJ2-7; 7 bases map to TRBD2. V lost 0 bases, J lost 1 base, and 6 bases stayed unmatched. Germline V CDR1 and CDR2: MNHEY, SVGAGI. The CDR3 runs to 16 residues.

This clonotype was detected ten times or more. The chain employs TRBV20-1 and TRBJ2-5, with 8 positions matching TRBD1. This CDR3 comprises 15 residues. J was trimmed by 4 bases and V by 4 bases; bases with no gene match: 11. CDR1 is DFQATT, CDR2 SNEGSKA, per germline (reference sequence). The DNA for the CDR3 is TGCAGTGCTACTCGGGGAGGACAGGGTGTAGAGACCCAGTACTTC. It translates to CSATRGGQGVETQYF.

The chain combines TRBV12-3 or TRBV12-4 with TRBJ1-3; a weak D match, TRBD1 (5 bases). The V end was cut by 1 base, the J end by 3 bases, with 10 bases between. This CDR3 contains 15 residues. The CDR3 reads CASSLGGTVGNTIYF. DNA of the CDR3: TGTGCCAGCAGTTTAGGTGGGACGGTTGGAAACACCATATATTTT.

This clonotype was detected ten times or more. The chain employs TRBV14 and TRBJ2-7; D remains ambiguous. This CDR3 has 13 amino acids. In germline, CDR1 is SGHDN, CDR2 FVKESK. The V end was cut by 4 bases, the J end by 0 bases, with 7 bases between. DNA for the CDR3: TGTGCCAGCAGCCCATTCCCCTCCTACGAGCAGTACTTC. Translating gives CASSPFPSYEQYF. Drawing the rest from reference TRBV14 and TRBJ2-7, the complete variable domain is EAGVTQFPSHSVIEKGQTVTLRCDPISGHDNLYWYRRVMGKEIKFLLHFVKESKQDESGMPNNRFLAERTGGTYSTLKVQPAELEDSGVYFCASSPFPSYEQYFGPGTRLTVT.

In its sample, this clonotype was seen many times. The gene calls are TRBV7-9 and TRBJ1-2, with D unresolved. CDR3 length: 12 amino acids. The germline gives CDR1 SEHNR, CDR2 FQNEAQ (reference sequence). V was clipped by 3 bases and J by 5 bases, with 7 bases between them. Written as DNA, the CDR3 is TGTGCCAGCAGCTTGCTAGAGTATGGCTACACCTTC. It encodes CASSLLEYGYTF.

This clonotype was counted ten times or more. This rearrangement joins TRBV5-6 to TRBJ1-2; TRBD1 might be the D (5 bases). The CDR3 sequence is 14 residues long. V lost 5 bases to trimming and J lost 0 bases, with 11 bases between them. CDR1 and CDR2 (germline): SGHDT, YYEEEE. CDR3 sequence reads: CASSGALSNYGYTF. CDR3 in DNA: TGTGCCAGCAGTGGGGCCCTTTCTAACTATGGCTACACCTTC.

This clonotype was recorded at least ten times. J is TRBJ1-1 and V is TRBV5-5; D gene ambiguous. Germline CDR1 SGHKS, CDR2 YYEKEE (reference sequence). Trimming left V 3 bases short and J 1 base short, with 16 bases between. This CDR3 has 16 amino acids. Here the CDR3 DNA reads TGTGCCAGCAGCTCCGGAGCAAGCAGGCCGAACACTGAAGCTTTCTTT. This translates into CASSSGASRPNTEAFF.